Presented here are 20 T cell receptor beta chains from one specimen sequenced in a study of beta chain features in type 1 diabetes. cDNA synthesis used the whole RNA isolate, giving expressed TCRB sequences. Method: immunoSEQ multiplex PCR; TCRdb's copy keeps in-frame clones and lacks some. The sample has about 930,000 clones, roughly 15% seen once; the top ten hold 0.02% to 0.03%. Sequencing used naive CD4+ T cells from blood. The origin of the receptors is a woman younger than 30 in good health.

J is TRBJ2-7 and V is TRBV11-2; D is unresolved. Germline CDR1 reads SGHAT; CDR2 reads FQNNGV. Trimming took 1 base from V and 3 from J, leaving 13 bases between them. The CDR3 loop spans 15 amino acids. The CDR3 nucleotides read TGTGCCAGCAGCTTAGCCCCGGGTACGAACTACGAGCAGTACTTC. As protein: CASSLAPGTNYEQYF.

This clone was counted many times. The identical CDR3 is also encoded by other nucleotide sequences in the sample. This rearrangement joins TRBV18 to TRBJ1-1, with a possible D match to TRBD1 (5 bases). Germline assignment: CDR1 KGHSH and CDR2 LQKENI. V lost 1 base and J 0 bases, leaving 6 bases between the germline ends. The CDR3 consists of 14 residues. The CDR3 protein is CASSPQGMNTEAFF. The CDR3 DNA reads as TGTGCCAGCTCACCACAGGGGATGAACACTGAAGCTTTCTTT.

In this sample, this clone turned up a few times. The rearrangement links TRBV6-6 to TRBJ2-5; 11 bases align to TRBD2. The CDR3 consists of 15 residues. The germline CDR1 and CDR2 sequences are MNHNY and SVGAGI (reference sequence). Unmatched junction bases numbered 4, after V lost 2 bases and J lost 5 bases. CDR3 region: CASSYGLAGSETQYF. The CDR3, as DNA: TGTGCCAGCAGTTACGGACTAGCGGGTAGCGAGACCCAGTACTTC.

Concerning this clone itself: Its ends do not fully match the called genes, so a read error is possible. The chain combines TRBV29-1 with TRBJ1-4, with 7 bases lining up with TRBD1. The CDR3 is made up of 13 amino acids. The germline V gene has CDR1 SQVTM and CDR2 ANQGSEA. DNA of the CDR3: TGCAGCGTTGTAGGGGGCGAAAGTGAAGAACTGTTTTTT. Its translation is CSVVGGESEELFF.

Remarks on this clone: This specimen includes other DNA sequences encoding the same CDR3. Written as DNA, the CDR3 is TGTGCCAGCAGCTTACAGGGATACGAGCAGTACTTC. Translating it yields CASSLQGYEQYF. The chain joins TRBV7-8 to TRBJ2-7, with D tentatively TRBD1 (5 bases). The germline V gene has CDR1 SGHVS and CDR2 FQNEAQ. V lost 2 bases, J lost 4 bases, and 6 bases lay in between. There are 12 residues in the CDR3.

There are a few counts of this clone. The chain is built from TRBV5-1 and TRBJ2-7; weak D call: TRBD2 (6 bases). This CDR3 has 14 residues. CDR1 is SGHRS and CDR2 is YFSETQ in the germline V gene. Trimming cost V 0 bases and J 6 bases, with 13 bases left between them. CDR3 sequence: CASSLVAGTGEQYF. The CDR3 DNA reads TGCGCCAGCAGCTTGGTGGCAGGGACTGGCGAGCAGTACTTC. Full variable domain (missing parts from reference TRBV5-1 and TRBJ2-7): KAGVTQTPRYLIKTRGQQVTLSCSPISGHRSVSWYQQTPGQGLQFLFEYFSETQRNKGNFPGRFSGRQFSNSRSEMNVSTLELGDSALYLCASSLVAGTGEQYFGPGTRLTVT.

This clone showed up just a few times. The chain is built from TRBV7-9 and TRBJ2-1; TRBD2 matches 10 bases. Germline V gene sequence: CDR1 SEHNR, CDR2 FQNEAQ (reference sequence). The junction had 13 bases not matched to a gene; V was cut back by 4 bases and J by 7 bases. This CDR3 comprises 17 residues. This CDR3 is CASSSRLAGGRGNEQFF. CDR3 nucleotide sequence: TGTGCCAGCAGCTCAAGGTTAGCGGGAGGACGGGGAAATGAGCAGTTCTTC.

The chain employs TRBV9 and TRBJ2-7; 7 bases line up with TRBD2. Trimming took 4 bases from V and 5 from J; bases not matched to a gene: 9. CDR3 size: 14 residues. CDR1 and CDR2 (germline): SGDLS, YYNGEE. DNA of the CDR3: TGTGCCAGCAGCACCCGTGGGCTAGCGGACGAGCAGTACTTC. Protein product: CASSTRGLADEQYF.

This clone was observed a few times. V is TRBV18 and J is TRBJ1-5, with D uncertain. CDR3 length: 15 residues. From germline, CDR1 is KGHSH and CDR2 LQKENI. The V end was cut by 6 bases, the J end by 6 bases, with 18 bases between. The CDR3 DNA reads TGTGCCAGCTCCCCTTTGCAAGGAAGCCGTCAGCCCCAGCATTTT. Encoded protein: CASSPLQGSRQPQHF.

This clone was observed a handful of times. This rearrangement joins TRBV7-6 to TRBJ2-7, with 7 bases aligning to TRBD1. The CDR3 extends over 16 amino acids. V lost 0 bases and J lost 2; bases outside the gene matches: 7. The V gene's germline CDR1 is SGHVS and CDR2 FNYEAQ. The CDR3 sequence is CASSLAPDRATYEQYF. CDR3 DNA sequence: TGTGCCAGCAGCTTAGCTCCAGACAGGGCCACCTACGAGCAGTACTTC. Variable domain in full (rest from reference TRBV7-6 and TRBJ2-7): GAGVSQSPRYKVTKRGQDVALRCDPISGHVSLYWYRQALGQGPEFLTYFNYEAQQDKSGLPNDRFSAERPEGSISTLTIQRTEQRDSAMYRCASSLAPDRATYEQYFGPGTRLTVT.

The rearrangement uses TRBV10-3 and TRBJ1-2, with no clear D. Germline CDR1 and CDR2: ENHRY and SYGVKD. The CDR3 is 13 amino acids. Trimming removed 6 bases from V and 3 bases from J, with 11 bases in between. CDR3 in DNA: TGTGCCATCAGATTAGAGTTGTACTATGGCTACACCTTC. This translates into CAIRLELYYGYTF.

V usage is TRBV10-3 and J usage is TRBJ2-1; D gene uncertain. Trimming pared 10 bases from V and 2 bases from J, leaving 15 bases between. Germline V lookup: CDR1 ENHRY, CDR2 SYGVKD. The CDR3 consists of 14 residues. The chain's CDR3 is CATRVEPTYNEQFF. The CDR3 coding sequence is TGTGCCACACGGGTTGAGCCCACCTACAATGAGCAGTTCTTC.

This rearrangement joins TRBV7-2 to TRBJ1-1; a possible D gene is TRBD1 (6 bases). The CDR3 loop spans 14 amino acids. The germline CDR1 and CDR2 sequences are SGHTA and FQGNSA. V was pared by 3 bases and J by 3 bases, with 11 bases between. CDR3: CASSLFRGDTEAFF. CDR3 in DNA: TGTGCCAGCAGCTTGTTTAGGGGGGACACTGAAGCTTTCTTT.

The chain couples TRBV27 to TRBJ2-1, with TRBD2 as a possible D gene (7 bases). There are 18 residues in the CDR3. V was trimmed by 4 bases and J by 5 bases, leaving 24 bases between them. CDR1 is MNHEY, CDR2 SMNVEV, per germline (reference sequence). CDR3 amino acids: CASSSLRSRGAPNNEQFF. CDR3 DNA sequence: TGTGCCAGCAGTTCCCTTAGATCCCGGGGGGCTCCCAACAATGAGCAGTTCTTC.

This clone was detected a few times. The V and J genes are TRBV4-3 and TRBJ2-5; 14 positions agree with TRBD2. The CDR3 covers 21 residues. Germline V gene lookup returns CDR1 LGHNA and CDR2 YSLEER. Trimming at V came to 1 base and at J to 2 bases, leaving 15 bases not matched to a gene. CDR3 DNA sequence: TGCGCCAGCAGCCAAGGCACTTTACAGGGCGGACTAGCGGGAGGTCAAGAGACCCAGTACTTC. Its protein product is CASSQGTLQGGLAGGQETQYF.

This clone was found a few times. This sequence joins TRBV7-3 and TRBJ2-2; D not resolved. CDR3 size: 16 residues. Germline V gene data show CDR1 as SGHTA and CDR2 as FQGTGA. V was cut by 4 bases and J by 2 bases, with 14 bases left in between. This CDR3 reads CASSSRSNLNTGELFF. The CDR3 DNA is TGTGCCAGCAGCTCCCGGAGTAATCTCAACACCGGGGAGCTGTTTTTT.

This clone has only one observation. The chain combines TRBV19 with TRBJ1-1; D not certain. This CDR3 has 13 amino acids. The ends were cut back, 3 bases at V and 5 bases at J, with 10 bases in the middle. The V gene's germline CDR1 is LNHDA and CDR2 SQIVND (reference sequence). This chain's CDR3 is CASSMGPTTEAFF. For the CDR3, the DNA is TGTGCCAGTAGTATGGGCCCAACAACTGAAGCTTTCTTT.

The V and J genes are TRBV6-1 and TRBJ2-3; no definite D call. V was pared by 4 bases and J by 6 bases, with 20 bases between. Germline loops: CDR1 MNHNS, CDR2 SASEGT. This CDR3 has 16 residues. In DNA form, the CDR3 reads TGTGCCAGCAGTGGCCGGGTCTATAACCCGGCGGATACGCAGTATTTT. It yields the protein CASSGRVYNPADTQYF.

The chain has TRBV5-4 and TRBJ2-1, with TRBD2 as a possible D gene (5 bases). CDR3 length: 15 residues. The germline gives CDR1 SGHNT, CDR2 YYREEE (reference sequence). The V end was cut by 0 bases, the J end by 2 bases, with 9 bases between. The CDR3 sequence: CASSLGGGPYNEQFF. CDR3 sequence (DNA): TGTGCCAGCAGCTTGGGAGGCGGGCCCTACAATGAGCAGTTCTTC.

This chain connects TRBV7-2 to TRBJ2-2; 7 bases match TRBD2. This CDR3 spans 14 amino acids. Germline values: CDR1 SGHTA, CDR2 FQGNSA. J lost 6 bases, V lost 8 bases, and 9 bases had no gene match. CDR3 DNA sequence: TGTGCCAGCGGTTTGACTAGCTTTTCCGGGGAGCTGTTTTTT. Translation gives CASGLTSFSGELFF. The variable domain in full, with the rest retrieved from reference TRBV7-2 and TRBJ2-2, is GAGVSQSPSNKVTEKGKDVELRCDPISGHTALYWYRQSLGQGLEFLIYFQGNSAPDKSGLPSDRFSAERTGGSVSTLTIQRTQQEDSAVYLCASGLTSFSGELFFGEGSRLTVL.